The table lists the clone carrying this T cell receptor (beta chain) with many counts. The antigen is undetermined. The sample comes from a study of T-cell reconstitution after alpha-beta-depleted transplantation in children. Regarding the study as a whole: At day 60, the high TCRbeta diversity found in some patients originated from recipient T cells and thymic progenitors that had survived. Alpha-beta T cells about two months after transplant reportedly derived from several hundred expanded graft clones. A year had passed since transplant, and T-cell counts and diversity by then came mostly from newly produced T cells.

Unique molecular identifiers featured in how the TCRbeta library was prepared. TCRdb used MiXCR to reprocess the PCR reads, holding one entry per CDR3 protein. The profile shows 45,000 to 55,000 distinct CDR3 sequences, around 9% of them singletons. The clonotype originates from a male patient between 2 and 10 years old who had a stem cell transplant for chronic granulomatous disease, so the T cells may come from the graft donor. Sequences were derived from PBMCs, mostly from graft donor cells, sampled 60 days after TCRalphabeta/CD19-depleted stem cell transplant.

The CDR3 loop reads CSANYYTDTQYF. For the CDR3, the DNA is TGCAGTGCTAACTATTACACAGATACGCAGTATTTT. The chain links TRBV20-1 to TRBJ2-3; D is ambiguous. Trimming pared 4 bases from V and 2 bases from J, leaving 7 bases between. Germline lookup yields CDR1 DFQATT and CDR2 SNEGSKA (reference sequence). CDR3 length equals 12 residues.